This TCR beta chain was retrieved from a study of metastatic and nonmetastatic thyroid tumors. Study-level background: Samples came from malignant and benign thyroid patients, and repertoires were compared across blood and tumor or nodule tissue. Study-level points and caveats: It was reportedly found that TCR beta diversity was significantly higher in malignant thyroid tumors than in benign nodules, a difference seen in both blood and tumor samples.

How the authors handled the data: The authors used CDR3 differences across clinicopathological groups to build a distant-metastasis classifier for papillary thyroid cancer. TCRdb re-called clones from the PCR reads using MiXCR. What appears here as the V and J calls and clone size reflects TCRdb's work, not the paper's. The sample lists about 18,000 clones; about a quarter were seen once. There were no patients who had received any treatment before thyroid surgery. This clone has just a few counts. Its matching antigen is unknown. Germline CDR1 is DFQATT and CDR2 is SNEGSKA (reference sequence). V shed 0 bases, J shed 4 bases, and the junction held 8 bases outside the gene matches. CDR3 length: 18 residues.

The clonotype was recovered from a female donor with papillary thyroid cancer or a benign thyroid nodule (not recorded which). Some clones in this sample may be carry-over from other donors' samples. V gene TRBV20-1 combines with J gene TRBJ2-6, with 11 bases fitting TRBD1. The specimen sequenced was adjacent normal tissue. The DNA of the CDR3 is TGCAGTGCTAGAGATTCAGGACAGGGGGCGCTAGGGGCCAACGTCCTGACTTTC. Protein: CSARDSGQGALGANVLTF.